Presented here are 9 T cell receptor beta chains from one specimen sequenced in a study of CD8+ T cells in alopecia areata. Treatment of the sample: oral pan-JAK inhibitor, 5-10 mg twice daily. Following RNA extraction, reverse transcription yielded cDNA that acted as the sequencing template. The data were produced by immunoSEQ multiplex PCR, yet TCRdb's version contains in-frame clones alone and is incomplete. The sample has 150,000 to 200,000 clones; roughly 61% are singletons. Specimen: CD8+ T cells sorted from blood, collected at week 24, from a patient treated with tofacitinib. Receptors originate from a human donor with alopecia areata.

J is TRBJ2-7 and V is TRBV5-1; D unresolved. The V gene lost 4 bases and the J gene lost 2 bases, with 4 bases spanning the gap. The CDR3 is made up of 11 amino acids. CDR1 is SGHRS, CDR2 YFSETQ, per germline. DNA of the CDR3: TGCGCCAGCAGCGCCGCCTACGAGCAGTACTTC. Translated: CASSAAYEQYF.

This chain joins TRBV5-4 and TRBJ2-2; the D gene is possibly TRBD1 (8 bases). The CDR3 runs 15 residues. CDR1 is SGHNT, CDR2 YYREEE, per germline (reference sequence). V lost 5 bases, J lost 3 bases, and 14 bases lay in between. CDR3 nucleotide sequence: TGTGCCAGCAGTTCTACAGGGGGGGACACCGGGGAGCTGTTTTTT. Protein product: CASSSTGGDTGELFF.

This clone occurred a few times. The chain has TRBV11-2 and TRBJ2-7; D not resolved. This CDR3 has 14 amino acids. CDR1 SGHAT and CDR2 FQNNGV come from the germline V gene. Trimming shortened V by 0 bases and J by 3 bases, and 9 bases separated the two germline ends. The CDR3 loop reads CASSLDWTIYEQYF. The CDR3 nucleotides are TGTGCCAGCAGCTTAGATTGGACGATCTACGAGCAGTACTTC.

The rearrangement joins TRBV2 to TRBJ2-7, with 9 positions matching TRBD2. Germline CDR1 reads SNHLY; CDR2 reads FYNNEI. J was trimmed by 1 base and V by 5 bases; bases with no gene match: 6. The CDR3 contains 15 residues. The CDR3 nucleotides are TGTGCCAGCAGTCGAGCGGGGGGTGGTTCCTACGAGCAGTACTTC. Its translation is CASSRAGGGSYEQYF. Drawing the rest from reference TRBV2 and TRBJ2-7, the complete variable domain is EPEVTQTPSHQVTQMGQEVILRCVPISNHLYFYWYRQILGQKVEFLVSFYNNEISEKSEIFDDQFSVERPDGSNFTLKIRSTKLEDSAMYFCASSRAGGGSYEQYFGPGTRLTVT.

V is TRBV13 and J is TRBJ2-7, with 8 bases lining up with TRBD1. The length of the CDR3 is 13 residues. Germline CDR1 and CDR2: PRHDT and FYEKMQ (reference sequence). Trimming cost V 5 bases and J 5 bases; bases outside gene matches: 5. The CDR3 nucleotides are TGTGCCAGCAGCCACGGACAGGGTAACGAGCAGTACTTC. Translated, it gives CASSHGQGNEQYF. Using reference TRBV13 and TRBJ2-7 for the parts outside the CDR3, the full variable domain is AAGVIQSPRHLIKEKRETATLKCYPIPRHDTVYWYQQGPGQDPQFLISFYEKMQSDKGSIPDRFSAQQFSDYHSELNMSSLELGDSALYFCASSHGQGNEQYFGPGTRLTVT.

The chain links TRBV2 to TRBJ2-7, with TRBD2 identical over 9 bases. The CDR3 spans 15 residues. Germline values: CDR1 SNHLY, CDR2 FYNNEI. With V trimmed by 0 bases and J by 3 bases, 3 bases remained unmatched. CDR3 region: CASSEASGGNYEQYF. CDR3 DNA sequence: TGTGCCAGCAGTGAAGCTAGCGGGGGCAACTACGAGCAGTACTTC.

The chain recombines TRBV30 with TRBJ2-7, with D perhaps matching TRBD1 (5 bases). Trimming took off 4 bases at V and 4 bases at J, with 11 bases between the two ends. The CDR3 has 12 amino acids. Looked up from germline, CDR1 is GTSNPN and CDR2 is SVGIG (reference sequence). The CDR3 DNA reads TGTGCCTGGACCAGGGCTCATTACGAGCAGTACTTC. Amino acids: CAWTRAHYEQYF.

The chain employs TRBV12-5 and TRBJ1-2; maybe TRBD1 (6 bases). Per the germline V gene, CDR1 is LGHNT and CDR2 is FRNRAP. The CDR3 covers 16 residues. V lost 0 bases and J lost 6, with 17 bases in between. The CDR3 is CASGLVPSDRSHGYTF. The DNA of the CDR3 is TGTGCTAGTGGTTTGGTCCCCTCAGACAGGAGTCATGGCTACACCTTC.

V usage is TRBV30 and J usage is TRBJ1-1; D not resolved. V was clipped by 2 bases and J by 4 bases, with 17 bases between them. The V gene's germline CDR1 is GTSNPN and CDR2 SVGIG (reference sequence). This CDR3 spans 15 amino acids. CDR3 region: CAWSSFVSSSTEAFF. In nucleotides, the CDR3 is TGTGCCTGGAGTTCCTTTGTTTCCTCGAGCACTGAAGCTTTCTTT.